This TCR beta chain was recovered during a study of shared clonotypes between healthy human individuals. The CDR3 totals 13 residues. Germline values: CDR1 KGHSY, CDR2 FQNENV. Deletions cut 2 bases from V and 2 bases from J, with 7 bases between. Libraries were prepared by immunoSEQ multiplex PCR; TCRdb keeps only in-frame clonotypes and omits some of them. The sample records roughly 1.5 million clones, approximately 98% being singletons. Material for sequencing was naive CD4+ T cells sorted from blood. Subset given: CD45RA+ positively selected. The TCR sequence derives from a man aged 25 to 40 in good health. The J gene is TRBJ2-7, the V gene TRBV16; D is ambiguous. CDR3 amino acids: CASSQRATYEQYF. The CDR3 DNA sequence: TGTGCCAGCAGCCAACGGGCTACCTACGAGCAGTACTTC.